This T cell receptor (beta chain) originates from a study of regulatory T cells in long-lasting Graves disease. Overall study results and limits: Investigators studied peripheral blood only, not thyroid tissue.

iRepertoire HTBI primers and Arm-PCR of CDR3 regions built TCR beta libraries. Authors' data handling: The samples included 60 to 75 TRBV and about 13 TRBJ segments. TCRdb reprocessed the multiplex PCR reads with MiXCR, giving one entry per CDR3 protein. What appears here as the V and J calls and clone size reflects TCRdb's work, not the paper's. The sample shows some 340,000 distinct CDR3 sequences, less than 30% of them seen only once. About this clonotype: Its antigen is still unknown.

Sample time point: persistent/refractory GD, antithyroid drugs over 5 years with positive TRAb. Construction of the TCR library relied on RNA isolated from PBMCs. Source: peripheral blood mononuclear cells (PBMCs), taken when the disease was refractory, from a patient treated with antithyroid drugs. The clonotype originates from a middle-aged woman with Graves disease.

CDR3 loop: CAWSFEGPGAEAFF. Written as DNA, the CDR3 is TGTGCCTGGAGTTTCGAGGGGCCGGGGGCCGAAGCTTTCTTT. The J gene is TRBJ1-1, the V gene TRBV30; a possible D gene is TRBD1 (6 bases). The germline V and J ends were trimmed by 2 bases and 8 bases, with 18 bases remaining between them. The germline V gene encodes CDR1 GTSNPN and CDR2 SVGIG (reference sequence). The CDR3 has 14 residues.